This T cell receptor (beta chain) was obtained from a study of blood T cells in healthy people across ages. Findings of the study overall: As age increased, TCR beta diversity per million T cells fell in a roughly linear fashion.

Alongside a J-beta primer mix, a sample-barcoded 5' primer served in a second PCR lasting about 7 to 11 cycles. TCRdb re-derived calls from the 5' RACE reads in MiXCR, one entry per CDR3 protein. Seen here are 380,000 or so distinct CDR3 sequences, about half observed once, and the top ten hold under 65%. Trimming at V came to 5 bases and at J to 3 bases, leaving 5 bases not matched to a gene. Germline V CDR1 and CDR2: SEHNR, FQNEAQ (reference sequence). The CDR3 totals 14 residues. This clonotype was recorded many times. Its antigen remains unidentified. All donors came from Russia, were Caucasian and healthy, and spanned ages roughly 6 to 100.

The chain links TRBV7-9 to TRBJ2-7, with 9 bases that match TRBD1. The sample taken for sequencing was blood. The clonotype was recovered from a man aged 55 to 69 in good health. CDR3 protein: CASSLGQGNYEQYF. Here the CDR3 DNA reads TGTGCCAGCAGCCTCGGACAGGGGAACTACGAGCAGTACTTC. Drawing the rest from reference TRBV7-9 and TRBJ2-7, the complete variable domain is DTGVSQNPRHKITKRGQNVTFRCDPISEHNRLYWYRQTLGQGPEFLTYFQNEAQLEKSRLLSDRFSAERPKGSFSTLEIQRTEQGDSAMYLCASSLGQGNYEQYFGPGTRLTVT.